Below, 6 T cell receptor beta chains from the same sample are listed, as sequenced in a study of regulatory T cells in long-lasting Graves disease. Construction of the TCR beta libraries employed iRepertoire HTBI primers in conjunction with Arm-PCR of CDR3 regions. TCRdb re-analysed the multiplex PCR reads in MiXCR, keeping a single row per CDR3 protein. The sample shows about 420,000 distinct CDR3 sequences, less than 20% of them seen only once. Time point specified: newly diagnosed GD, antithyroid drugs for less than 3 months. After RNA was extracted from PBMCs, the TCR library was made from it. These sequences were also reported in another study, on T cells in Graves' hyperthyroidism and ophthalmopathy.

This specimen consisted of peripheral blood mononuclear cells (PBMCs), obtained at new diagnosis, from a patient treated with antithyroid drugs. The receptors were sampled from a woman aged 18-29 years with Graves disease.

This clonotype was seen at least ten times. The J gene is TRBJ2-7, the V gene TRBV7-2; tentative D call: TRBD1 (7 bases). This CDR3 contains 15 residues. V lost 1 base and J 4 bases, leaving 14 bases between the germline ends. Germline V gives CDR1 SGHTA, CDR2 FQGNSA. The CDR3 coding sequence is TGTGCCAGCAGCTTAGTTTCAGGGGGGAATTACGAGCAGTACTTC. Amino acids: CASSLVSGGNYEQYF.

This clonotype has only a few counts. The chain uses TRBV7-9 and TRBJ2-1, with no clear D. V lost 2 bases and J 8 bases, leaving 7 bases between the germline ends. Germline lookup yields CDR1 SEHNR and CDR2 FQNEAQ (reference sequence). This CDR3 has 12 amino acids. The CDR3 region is CASSLTVYEQFF. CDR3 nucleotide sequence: TGTGCCAGCAGCTTAACCGTCTATGAGCAGTTCTTC.

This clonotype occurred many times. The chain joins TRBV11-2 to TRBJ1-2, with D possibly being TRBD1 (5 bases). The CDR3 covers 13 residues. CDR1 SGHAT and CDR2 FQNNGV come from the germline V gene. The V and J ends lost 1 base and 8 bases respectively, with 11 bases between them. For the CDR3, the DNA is TGTGCCAGCAGCTTAGGACAGTTGAGGGGCTACACCTTC. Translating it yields CASSLGQLRGYTF.

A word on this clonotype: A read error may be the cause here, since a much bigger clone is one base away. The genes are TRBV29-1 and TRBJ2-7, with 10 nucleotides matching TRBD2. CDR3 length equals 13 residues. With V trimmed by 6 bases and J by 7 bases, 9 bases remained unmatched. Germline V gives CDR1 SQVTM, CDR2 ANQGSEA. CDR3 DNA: TGCAGCGTCAGCGGGAGGGGCTACAATGAGCAGTACTTC. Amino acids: CSVSGRGYNEQYF.

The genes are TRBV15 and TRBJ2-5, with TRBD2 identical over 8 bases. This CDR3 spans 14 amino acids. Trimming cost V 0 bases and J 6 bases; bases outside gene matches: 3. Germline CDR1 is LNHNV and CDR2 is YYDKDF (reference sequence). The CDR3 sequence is CATSRDSGGQTQYF. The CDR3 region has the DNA TGTGCCACCAGCAGAGATTCGGGGGGGCAGACCCAGTACTTC.

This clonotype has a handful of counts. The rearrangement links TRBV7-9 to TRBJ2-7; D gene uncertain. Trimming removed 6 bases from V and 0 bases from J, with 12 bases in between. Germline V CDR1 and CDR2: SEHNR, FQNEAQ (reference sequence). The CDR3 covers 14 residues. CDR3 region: CASSPQLSSYEQYF. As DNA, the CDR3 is TGTGCCAGCAGTCCGCAGTTAAGCTCCTACGAGCAGTACTTC.